The 5 T cell receptor beta chains below were found in one sample sequenced in a study of shared clonotypes between healthy human individuals. Profiled with immunoSEQ multiplex PCR; TCRdb holds only in-frame clones, not every one. The sample carries fewer than 3 million clones, 85% to 95% recorded once. The sequenced sample was naive CD4+ T cells from PBMCs. The sample's subset: CD45RA+ positively selected. The receptors shown here come from a man aged 18 to 29 in good health. Some clones in this sample may be carry-over from other donors' samples.

The chain employs TRBV15 and TRBJ2-5; the D is unclear. V was shortened by 0 bases and J by 2 bases, with 16 bases between the two germline ends. The germline gives CDR1 LNHNV, CDR2 YYDKDF (reference sequence). The CDR3 extends over 17 amino acids. CDR3 bases: TGTGCCACCAGCAGAGATCTTGCAGGACCCTCACAAGAGACCCAGTACTTC. Protein product: CATSRDLAGPSQETQYF.

This clone was seen just once. The chain combines TRBV6-5 with TRBJ2-3, with 9 nucleotides matching TRBD2. Germline CDR1 reads MNHEY; CDR2 reads SVGAGI. Unmatched junction bases numbered 10, after V lost 5 bases and J lost 7 bases. The CDR3 is made up of 15 amino acids. The DNA for the CDR3 is TGTGCCAGCAGTCTTAGCGGGAGTGCCCTTTATACGCAGTATTTT. This sequence encodes CASSLSGSALYTQYF.

As concerns this clone: The sample holds other DNA sequences that translate to the same CDR3. J is TRBJ2-3 and V is TRBV7-2; D gene ambiguous. Trimming stripped 1 base from V and 1 base from J, with 3 bases between. The CDR3 totals 13 residues. Germline CDR1 reads SGHTA; CDR2 reads FQGNSA. The CDR3 loop is CASSLERTDTQYF. The CDR3, as DNA: TGTGCCAGCAGCTTAGAGCGCACAGATACGCAGTATTTT.

V is TRBV19 and J is TRBJ2-1; D possibly corresponds to TRBD1 (7 bases). Germline-derived CDR1 and CDR2 are LNHDA and SQIVND (reference sequence). Trimming cost V 0 bases and J 10 bases, with 13 bases left between them. This CDR3 contains 14 residues. This CDR3 reads CASSIDSQGGEQFF. In nucleotides, the CDR3 is TGTGCCAGTAGTATAGATAGTCAGGGGGGAGAGCAGTTCTTC. The variable domain in full, completed from reference TRBV19 and TRBJ2-1, reads DGGITQSPKYLFRKEGQNVTLSCEQNLNHDAMYWYRQDPGQGLRLIYYSQIVNDFQKGDIAEGYSVSREKKESFPLTVTSAQKNPTAFYLCASSIDSQGGEQFFGPGTRLTVL.

The V call is TRBV10-3, the J call TRBJ2-3; the match to TRBD1 covers 7 bases. Losses at the gene ends were 6 bases for V and 0 bases for J; bases not matched to a gene: 3. The CDR3 contains 14 residues. Per the germline V gene, CDR1 is ENHRY and CDR2 is SYGVKD. CDR3 bases: TGTGCCATCAGGGCGACAGGGAGCACAGATACGCAGTATTTT. It is translated as CAIRATGSTDTQYF.